The clone carrying this T cell receptor beta chain was seen ten or more times. Antigen: not known. The entry originates in a study of T cells in Graves' hyperthyroidism and ophthalmopathy. Study-level results: A model of 13 V-J features distinguished ophthalmopathy from stable hyperthyroidism.

Amplification of TCR beta CDR3 regions used RNA as the template. The HTBI primer set drove a first-round RT-PCR of the TCR CDR3. One entry per CDR3 protein results from TCRdb running MiXCR on the multiplex PCR reads. The sample lists 300,000 to 400,000 distinct CDR3 sequences; approximately 15% were seen once. Fresh peripheral blood, more than 9 ml, yielded the PBMCs. Per the germline V gene, CDR1 is MDHEN and CDR2 is SYDVKM. Trimming took off 5 bases at V and 8 bases at J, with 13 bases between the two ends. The CDR3 length is 13 residues. V gene TRBV28 combines with J gene TRBJ2-1; D not resolved. Sequencing was done on a sample of blood. This clonotype originated in a woman in her thirties with Graves' hyperthyroidism. The CDR3 DNA sequence: TGTGCCAGCAGTCCGTATAGCACCCATGAGCAGTTCTTC. It codes for CASSPYSTHEQFF. The variable domain in full, completed from reference TRBV28 and TRBJ2-1, reads DVKVTQSSRYLVKRTGEKVFLECVQDMDHENMFWYRQDPGLGLRLIYFSYDVKMKEKGDIPEGYSVSREKKERFSLILESASTNQTSMYLCASSPYSTHEQFFGPGTRLTVL.